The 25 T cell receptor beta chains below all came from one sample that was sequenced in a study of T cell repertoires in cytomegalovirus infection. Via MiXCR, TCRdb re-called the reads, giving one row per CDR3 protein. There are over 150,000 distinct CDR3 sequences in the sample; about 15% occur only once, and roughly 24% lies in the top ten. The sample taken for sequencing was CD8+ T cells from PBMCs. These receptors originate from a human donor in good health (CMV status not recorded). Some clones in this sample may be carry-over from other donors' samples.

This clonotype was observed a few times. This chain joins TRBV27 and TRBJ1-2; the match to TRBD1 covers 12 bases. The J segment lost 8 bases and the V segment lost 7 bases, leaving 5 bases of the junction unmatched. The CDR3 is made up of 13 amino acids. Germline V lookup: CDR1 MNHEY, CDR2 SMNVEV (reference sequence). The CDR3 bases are TGTGCCAGCATGGGACAGGGGGCGAAAGGCTACACCTTC. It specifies CASMGQGAKGYTF.

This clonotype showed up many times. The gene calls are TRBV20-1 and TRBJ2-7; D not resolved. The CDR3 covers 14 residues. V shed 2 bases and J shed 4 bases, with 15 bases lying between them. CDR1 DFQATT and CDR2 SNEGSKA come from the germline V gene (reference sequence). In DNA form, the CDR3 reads TGCAGTGCTAGATCTGAAGGGAAGGAATACGAGCAGTACTTC. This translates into CSARSEGKEYEQYF.

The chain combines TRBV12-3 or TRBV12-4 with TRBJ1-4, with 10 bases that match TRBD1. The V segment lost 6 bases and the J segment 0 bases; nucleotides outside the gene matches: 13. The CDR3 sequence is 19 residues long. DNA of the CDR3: TGTGCCAGCAGCCTACACGGGACAGGGGTTTTTGCAACTAATGAAAAACTGTTTTTT. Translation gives CASSLHGTGVFATNEKLFF.

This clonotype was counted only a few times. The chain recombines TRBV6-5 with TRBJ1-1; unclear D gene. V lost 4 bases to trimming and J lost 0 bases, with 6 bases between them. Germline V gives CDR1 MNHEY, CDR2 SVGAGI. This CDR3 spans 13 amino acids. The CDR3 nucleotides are TGTGCCAGCAGTTTTACAGTGAACACTGAAGCTTTCTTT. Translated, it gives CASSFTVNTEAFF.

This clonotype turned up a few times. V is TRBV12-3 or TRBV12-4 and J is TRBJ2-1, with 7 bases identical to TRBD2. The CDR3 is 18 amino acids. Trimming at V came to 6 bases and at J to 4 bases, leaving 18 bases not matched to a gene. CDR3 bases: TGTGCCAGCAGCAACCCCCGGCAGAGCGGGGTTAAATACAATGAGCAGTTCTTC. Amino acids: CASSNPRQSGVKYNEQFF.

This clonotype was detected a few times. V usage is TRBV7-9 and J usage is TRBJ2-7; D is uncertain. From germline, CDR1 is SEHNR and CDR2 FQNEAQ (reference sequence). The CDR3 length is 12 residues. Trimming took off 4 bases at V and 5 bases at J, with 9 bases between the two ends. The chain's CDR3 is CASSYQPHEQYF. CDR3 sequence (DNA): TGTGCCAGCAGCTACCAGCCCCACGAGCAGTACTTC.

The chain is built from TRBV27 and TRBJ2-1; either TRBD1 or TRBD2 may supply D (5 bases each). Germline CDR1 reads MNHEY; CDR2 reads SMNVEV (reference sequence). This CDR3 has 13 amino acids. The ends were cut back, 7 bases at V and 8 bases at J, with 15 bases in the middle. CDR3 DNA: TGTGCCAGCATGGACGGGGCAGTCGATGAGCAGTTCTTC. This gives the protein CASMDGAVDEQFF.

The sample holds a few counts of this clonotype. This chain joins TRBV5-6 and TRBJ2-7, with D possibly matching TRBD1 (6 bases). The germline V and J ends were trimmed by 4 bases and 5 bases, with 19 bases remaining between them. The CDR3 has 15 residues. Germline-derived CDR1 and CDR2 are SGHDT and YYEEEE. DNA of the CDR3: TGTGCCAGCAGCCCTGGGACAATCCCTAATGACGAGCAGTACTTC. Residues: CASSPGTIPNDEQYF.

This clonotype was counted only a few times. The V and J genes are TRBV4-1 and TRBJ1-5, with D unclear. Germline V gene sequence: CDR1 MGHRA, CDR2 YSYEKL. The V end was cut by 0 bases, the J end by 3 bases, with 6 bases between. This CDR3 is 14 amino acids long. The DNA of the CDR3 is TGCGCCAGCAGCCAAGAACAGATCAATCAGCCCCAGCATTTT. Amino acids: CASSQEQINQPQHF.

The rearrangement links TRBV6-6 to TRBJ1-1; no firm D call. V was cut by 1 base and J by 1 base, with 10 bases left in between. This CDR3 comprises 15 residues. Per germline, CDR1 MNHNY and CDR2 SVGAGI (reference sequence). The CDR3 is CASSYYLSGNTEAFF. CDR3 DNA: TGTGCCAGCAGTTACTACTTGTCCGGGAACACTGAAGCTTTCTTT.

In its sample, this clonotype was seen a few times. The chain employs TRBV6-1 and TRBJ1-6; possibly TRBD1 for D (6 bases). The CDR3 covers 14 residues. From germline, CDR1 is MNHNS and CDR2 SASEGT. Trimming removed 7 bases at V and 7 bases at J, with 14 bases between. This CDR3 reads CASTSQGLNSPLHF. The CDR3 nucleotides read TGTGCCAGCACCTCACAGGGTTTAAATTCACCCCTCCACTTT.

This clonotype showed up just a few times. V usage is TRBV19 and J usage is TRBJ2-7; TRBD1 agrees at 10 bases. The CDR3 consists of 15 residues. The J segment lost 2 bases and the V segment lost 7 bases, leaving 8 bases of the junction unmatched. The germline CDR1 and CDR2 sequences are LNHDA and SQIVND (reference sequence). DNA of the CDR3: TGTGCCAGTACCCCGGGACAGGGGCCGGCCTACGAGCAGTACTTC. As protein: CASTPGQGPAYEQYF. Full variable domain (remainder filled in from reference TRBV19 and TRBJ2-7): DGGITQSPKYLFRKEGQNVTLSCEQNLNHDAMYWYRQDPGQGLRLIYYSQIVNDFQKGDIAEGYSVSREKKESFPLTVTSAQKNPTAFYLCASTPGQGPAYEQYFGPGTRLTVT.

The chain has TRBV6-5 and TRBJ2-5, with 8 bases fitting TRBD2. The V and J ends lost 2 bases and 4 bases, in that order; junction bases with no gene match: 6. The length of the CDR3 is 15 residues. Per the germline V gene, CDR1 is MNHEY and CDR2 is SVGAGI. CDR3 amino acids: CASSYGGGIRETQYF. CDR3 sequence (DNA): TGTGCCAGCAGTTACGGCGGGGGGATCCGAGAGACCCAGTACTTC.

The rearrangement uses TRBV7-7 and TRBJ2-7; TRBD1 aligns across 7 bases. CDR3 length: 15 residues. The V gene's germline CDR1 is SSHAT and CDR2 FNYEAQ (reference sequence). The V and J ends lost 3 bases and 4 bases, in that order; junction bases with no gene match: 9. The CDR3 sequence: CASSFATGRIYEQYF. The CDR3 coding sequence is TGTGCCAGCAGCTTCGCGACAGGGCGGATATACGAGCAGTACTTC.

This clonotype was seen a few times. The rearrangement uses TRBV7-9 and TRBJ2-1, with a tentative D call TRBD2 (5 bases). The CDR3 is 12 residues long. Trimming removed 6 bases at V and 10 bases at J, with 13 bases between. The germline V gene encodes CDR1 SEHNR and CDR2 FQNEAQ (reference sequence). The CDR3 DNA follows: TGTGCCAGCAGACAAGAGGGTGAGGAGCAGTTCTTC. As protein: CASRQEGEEQFF.

The DNA for the CDR3 is TGTGCCAGCAGCTTAGCTGACAGGCCTTACAATGAGCAGTTCTTC. Residues: CASSLADRPYNEQFF. The chain joins TRBV7-9 to TRBJ2-1, with a tentative D call TRBD1 (6 bases). CDR1 and CDR2 from the germline V gene are SEHNR and FQNEAQ (reference sequence). CDR3 size: 15 residues. V shed 0 bases and J shed 4 bases, with 10 bases lying between them.

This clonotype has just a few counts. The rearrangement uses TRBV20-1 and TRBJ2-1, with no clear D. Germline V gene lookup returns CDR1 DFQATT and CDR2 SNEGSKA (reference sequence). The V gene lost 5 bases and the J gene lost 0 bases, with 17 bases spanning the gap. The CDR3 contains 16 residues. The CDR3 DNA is TGCAGTGCTCGCCTCGATGACTCGAACTCCTACAATGAGCAGTTCTTC. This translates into CSARLDDSNSYNEQFF.

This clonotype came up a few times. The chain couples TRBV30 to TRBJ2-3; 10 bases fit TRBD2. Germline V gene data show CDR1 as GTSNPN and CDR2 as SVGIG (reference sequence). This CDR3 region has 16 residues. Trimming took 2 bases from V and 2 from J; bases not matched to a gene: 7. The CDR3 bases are TGTGCCTGGAGTACCGGGACTAGCGAGATCACAGATACGCAGTATTTT. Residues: CAWSTGTSEITDTQYF.

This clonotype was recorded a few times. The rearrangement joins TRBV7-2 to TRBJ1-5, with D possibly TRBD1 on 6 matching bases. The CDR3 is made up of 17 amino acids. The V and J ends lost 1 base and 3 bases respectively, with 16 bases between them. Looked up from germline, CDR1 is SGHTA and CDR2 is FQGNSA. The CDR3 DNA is TGTGCCAGCAGCTTAGACTTACAGGGCCCCCACAATCAGCCCCAGCATTTT. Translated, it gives CASSLDLQGPHNQPQHF.

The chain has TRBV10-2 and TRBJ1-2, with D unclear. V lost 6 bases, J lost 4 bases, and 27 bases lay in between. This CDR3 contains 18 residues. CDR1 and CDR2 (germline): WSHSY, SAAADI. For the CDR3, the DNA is TGCGCCAGCAGGGCCCCTCAGGCTAGCGCTTTCGCTGCCTATGGCTACACCTTC. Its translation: CASRAPQASAFAAYGYTF.

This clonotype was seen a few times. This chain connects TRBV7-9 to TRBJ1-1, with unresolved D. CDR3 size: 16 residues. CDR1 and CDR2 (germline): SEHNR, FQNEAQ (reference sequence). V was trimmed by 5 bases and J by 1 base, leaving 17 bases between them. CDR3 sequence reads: CASSPRPNLGNTEAFF. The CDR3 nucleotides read TGTGCCAGCAGCCCACGCCCTAACCTAGGGAACACTGAAGCTTTCTTT.

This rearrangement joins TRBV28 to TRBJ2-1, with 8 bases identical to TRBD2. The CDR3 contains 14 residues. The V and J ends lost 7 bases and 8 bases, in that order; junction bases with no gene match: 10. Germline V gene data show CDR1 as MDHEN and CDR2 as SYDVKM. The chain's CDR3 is CASTTRGGSHEQFF. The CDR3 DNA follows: TGTGCCAGCACCACCCGGGGGGGCTCACATGAGCAGTTCTTC. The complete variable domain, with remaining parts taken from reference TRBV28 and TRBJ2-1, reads DVKVTQSSRYLVKRTGEKVFLECVQDMDHENMFWYRQDPGLGLRLIYFSYDVKMKEKGDIPEGYSVSREKKERFSLILESASTNQTSMYLCASTTRGGSHEQFFGPGTRLTVL.

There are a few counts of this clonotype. In nucleotides, the CDR3 is TGCAGTGGCGGGACTGTCCTACAAGAGACCCAGTACTTC. Translated: CSGGTVLQETQYF. This chain connects TRBV20-1 to TRBJ2-5, with D tentatively TRBD2 (6 bases). The germline CDR1 and CDR2 sequences are DFQATT and SNEGSKA (reference sequence). The V and J ends lost 7 bases and 2 bases respectively, with 14 bases between them. The CDR3 extends over 13 amino acids.

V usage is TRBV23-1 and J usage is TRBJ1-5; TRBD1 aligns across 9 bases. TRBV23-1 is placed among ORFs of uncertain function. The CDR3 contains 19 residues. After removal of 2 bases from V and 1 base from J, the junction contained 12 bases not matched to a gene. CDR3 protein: CASSQVDRQGVTSNQPQHF. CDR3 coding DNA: TGCGCCAGCAGTCAAGTTGATAGACAGGGGGTAACCAGCAATCAGCCCCAGCATTTT.

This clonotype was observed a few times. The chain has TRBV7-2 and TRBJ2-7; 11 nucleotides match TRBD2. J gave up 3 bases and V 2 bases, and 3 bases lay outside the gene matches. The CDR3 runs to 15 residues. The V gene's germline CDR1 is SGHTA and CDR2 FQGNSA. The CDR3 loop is CASSLRLAGIYEQYF. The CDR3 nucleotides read TGTGCCAGCAGCTTAAGACTAGCGGGGATCTACGAGCAGTACTTC.